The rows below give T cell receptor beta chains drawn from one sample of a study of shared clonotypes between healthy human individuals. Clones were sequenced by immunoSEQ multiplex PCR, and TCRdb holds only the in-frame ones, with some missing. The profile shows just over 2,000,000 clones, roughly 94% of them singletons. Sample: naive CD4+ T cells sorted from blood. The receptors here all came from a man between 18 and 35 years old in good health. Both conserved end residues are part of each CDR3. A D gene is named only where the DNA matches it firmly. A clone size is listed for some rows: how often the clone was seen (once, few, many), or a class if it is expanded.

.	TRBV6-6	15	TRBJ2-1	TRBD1	TGTGCCAGCAGTTTCGGGACAGCTGAGGTTGGTGAGCAGTTCTTC	CASSFGTAEVGEQFF
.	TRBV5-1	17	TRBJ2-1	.	TGCGCCAGCAGCTTGGGGTCCGGGGGATCGGCTTACAATGAGCAGTTCTTC	CASSLGSGGSAYNEQFF
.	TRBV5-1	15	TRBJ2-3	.	TGCGCCAGCAGCTTGGGGGGTTCCTTGCGGGATACGCAGTATTTT	CASSLGGSLRDTQYF
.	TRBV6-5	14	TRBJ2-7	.	TGTGCCAGCAGCCCCGCAGGGGGGCCCCGCGAGCAGTACTTC	CASSPAGGPREQYF
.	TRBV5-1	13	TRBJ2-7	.	TGCGCCAGCAGCTCCTCCGAAAACTACGAGCAGTACTTC	CASSSSENYEQYF
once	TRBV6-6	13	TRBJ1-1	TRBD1	TGTGCCAGCCAAAGGACAGGGAACACTGAAGCTTTCTTT	CASQRTGNTEAFF
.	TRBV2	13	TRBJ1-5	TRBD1	TGTGCCAGCACCCAGGGGGCGGCTCAGCCCCAGCATTTT	CASTQGAAQPQHF
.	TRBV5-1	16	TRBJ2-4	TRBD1	TGCGCCAGCAGCTCCGGGACAGCCATAGCCAAAAACATTCAGTACTTC	CASSSGTAIAKNIQYF
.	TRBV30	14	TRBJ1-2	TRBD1	TGTGCCTGGACCAGGGGGCCGCTTAACTATGGCTACACCTTC	CAWTRGPLNYGYTF
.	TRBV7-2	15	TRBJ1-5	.	TGTGCCAGCAGCTTAGAGGGGTCAGGGAATCAGCCCCAGCATTTT	CASSLEGSGNQPQHF
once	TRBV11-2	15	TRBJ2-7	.	TGTGCCAGCAGCTTACTGGGGGGGCTGGTCTACGAGCAGTACTTC	CASSLLGGLVYEQYF
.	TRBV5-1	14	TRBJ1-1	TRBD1	TGCGCCAGCAGCGCCAGGGGGCCAGGCACTGAAGCTTTCTTT	CASSARGPGTEAFF
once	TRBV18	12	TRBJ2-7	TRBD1	TGTGCCAGCTCACCTGGACAGGGTGGGCAGTACTTC	CASSPGQGGQYF
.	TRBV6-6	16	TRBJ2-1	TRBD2	TGTGCCAGCAGTTCCCCTCTAGCGGGAGGATCTAATGAGCAGTTCTTC	CASSSPLAGGSNEQFF
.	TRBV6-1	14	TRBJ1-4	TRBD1	TGTGCCAGCTCCGAGGGACAGGGGATAGAAAAACTGTTTTTT	CASSEGQGIEKLFF
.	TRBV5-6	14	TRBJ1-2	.	TGTGCCAGCAGCTTGCGGGCAGGGTACTATGGCTACACCTTC	CASSLRAGYYGYTF
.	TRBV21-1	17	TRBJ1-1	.	TGTGCCAGCAGCAAAGTTGTTAGGTGGGATGGGGACACTGAAGCTTTCTTT	CASSKVVRWDGDTEAFF
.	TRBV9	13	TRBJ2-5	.	TGTGCCAGCAGCGTAGGGGTGTGGGAGACCCAGTACTTC	CASSVGVWETQYF
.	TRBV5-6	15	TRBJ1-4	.	TGTGCCAGCAGCCCGACAGGCTTCGAAGGGGAAAAACTGTTTTTT	CASSPTGFEGEKLFF
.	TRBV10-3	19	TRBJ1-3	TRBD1	TGTGCCATCAGCGGCACGTCGACAGGGGAGCAATATTTTGGAAACACCATATATTTT	CAISGTSTGEQYFGNTIYF
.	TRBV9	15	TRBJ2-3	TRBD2	TGTGCCAGCAGCGACCGGCTAGCGGGCACAGATACGCAGTATTTT	CASSDRLAGTDTQYF
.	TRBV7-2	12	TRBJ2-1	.	TGTGCCAGCAGCCCCCTAACCTACGAGCAGTTCTTC	CASSPLTYEQFF
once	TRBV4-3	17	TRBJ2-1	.	TGCGCCAGCAGTCCCAAGACCGTGGCGGTCTCCTACAATGAGCAGTTCTTC	CASSPKTVAVSYNEQFF
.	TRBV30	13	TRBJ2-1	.	TGTGCCTGGAAGGGGGGCTCCTACAATGAGCAGTTCTTC	CAWKGGSYNEQFF
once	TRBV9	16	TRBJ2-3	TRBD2	TGTGCCAGCAGCGTAGGTGCGGGGGATGACCCAGATACGCAGTATTTT	CASSVGAGDDPDTQYF
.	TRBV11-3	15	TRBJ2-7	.	TGTGCCAGCTCCCTCGCTAGCTCTAGCTCCTACGAGCAGTACTTC	CASSLASSSSYEQYF
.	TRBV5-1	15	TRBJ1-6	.	TGCGCCAGCAGCTTGGTCGGGGACTTATATTCACCCCTCCACTTT	CASSLVGDLYSPLHF
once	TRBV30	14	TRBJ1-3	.	TGTGCCTGGAGTCCTAACCTCAATGGAAACACCATATATTTT	CAWSPNLNGNTIYF
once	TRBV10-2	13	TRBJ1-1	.	TGCGCCAGCAAGGGACAAGCGAACACTGAAGCTTTCTTT	CASKGQANTEAFF
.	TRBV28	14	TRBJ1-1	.	TGTGCCAGCACCCCCTTCGTGGGGGGTTATGAAGCTTTCTTT	CASTPFVGGYEAFF
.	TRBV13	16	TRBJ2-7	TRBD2	TGTGCCAGCAGCTTTAGTAGGACTAGCGATATCCACGAGCAGTACTTC	CASSFSRTSDIHEQYF
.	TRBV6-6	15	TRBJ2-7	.	TGTGCCAGCAGTTATGGAGGGGACTCTTCCTACGAGCAGTACTTC	CASSYGGDSSYEQYF
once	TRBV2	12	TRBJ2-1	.	TGTGCCAGCAACATCAGGGGAAATGAGCAGTTCTTC	CASNIRGNEQFF
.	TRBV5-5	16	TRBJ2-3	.	TGTGCCAGCAGCTTGGAGTACTCTACGGGGACAGATACGCAGTATTTT	CASSLEYSTGTDTQYF
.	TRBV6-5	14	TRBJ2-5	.	TGTGCCAGCAGACCCGGGGGACCTCAAGAGACCCAGTACTTC	CASRPGGPQETQYF
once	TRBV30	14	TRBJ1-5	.	TGTGCCTGGGGTTTCCCCGGCGGCAATCAGCCCCAGCATTTT	CAWGFPGGNQPQHF
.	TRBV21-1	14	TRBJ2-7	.	TGTGCCAGCAAATCCGGGGGTTACTCCTACGAGCAGTACTTC	CASKSGGYSYEQYF
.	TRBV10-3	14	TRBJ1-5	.	TGTGCCATCAGTGGGGACGGTAGCAATCAGCCCCAGCATTTT	CAISGDGSNQPQHF
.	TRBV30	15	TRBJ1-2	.	TGTGCCTGGAGTGAAATTACAGGGACCCCATATGGCTACACCTTC	CAWSEITGTPYGYTF
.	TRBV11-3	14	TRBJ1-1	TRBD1	TGTGCCAGCAGCCTACAGGGGGTAAACACTGAAGCTTTCTTT	CASSLQGVNTEAFF
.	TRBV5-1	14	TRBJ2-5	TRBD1	TGCGCCAGCTGCCGGACAGGGGAACAAGAGACCCAGTACTTC	CASCRTGEQETQYF
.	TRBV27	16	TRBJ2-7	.	TGTGCCAGCAGTTTAAAGAGCGGGCTCTTCCCCTACGAGCAGTACTTC	CASSLKSGLFPYEQYF
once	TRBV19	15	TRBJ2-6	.	TGTGCCAGTACCGTGACGCTCTCTGGGGCCAACGTCCTGACTTTC	CASTVTLSGANVLTF
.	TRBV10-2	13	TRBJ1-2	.	TGCGCCAGCAGGGAAGGAGGGATCTATGGCTACACCTTC	CASREGGIYGYTF
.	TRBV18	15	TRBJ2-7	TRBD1	TGTGCCAGCTCACCAGGACAGGGGAGTCTCAACGAGCAGTACTTC	CASSPGQGSLNEQYF
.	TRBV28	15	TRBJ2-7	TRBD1	TGTGCCAGCATTCCTACCGGGACAGGATCCTACGAGCAGTACTTC	CASIPTGTGSYEQYF
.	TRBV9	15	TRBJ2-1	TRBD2	TGTGCCAGCAGCGCCAGCGGGGGGGCCTACAATGAGCAGTTCTTC	CASSASGGAYNEQFF
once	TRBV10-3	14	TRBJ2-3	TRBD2	TGTGCCATCAGCGCGGGGGGGACCACAGATACGCAGTATTTT	CAISAGGTTDTQYF
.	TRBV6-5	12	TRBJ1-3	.	TGTGCCAGCAGTTACCGACCGAACACCATATATTTT	CASSYRPNTIYF